This T cell receptor (beta chain) is drawn from a study of T cells after yellow fever vaccination. Study at large: Fractions of low cell number were prepared using SMART-Seq v4 Ultra Low Input.

By 5'RACE template switching, TCR cDNA was produced, with a universal primer site and UMIs added in the process. Using its own MiXCR run on the 5' RACE reads, TCRdb lists one record per CDR3 protein. Of under 250,000 distinct CDR3 sequences in the sample, 6.9% are singletons; the top ten hold 0.85%. Per germline, CDR1 DFQATT and CDR2 SNEGSKA (reference sequence). The CDR3 totals 14 residues. With 3 bases clipped from V and 1 base from J, the junction kept 6 bases outside the gene matches. A few counts support this clonotype. The rearrangement links TRBV20-1 to TRBJ2-7; 7 bases are a match to TRBD2. The starting material was CD4+ T cells sorted from PBMCs, obtained 15 days after the yellow fever booster vaccination. This clonotype originated in a man aged 25 to 40 who received the YFV17D yellow fever vaccine. As DNA, the CDR3 is TGCAGTGCTAGTGGAGCGGGACTATCCTACGAGCAGTACTTC. Its translation is CSASGAGLSYEQYF.